This is a list of T cell receptor beta chains from one sample in a study of regulatory T cells in long-lasting Graves disease. MiXCR was run by TCRdb on the multiplex PCR reads, yielding one entry per CDR3 protein. In the table there are about 440,000 distinct CDR3 sequences, less than 20% of which are singletons. This sample was shared with a second study, whose subject was T cells in Graves' hyperthyroidism and ophthalmopathy.

The sample here was peripheral blood mononuclear cells (PBMCs), taken at new diagnosis, from a patient treated with antithyroid drugs. These receptors were obtained from a woman aged 30 to 39 with Graves disease. Both conserved end residues are part of each CDR3. The order of the fields is clone size, D gene, J gene, V gene, CDR3 DNA, CDR3 protein. The D gene is left open where the match is weak. Clone size is shown for a subset of rows, as once, few, many or a class of expanded clone.

>many|-|TRBJ2-2|TRBV7-2
TGTGCCAGCAGCTTAAGGGACTCCTACACCGGGGAGCTGTTTTTT
CASSLRDSYTGELFF
>many|TRBD1|TRBJ2-7|TRBV15
TGTGCCACCAGCAATCGGGACAGCTACGAGCAGTACTTC
CATSNRDSYEQYF
>many|TRBD1|TRBJ2-7|TRBV29-1
TGCAGCGTTGAAGTTCGCGGGACAGGGTTCCACGAGCAGTACTTC
CSVEVRGTGFHEQYF
>few|-|TRBJ2-7|TRBV24-1
TGTGCCACCAGTGATACTAGCAGTCCATTCTACGAGCAGTACTTC
CATSDTSSPFYEQYF
>many|-|TRBJ1-1|TRBV20-1
TGCAGTGCTACGCAGACAGTTCCGGCGAACACTGAAGCTTTCTTT
CSATQTVPANTEAFF
>many|TRBD2|TRBJ2-5|TRBV28
TGTGCCTCTTGCCTAGCGGGATCAAGAGGGACCCAGTACTTC
CASCLAGSRGTQYF
>once|TRBD2|TRBJ2-5|TRBV28
TGTGCCAGCAGTTTATTTGTGACTAGCGGGGATCAAGAGACCCAGTACTTC
CASSLFVTSGDQETQYF
>few|-|TRBJ2-3|TRBV6-2/TRBV6-3
TGTGCCAGCAGTTTTGTGGGGGACCCAGATACGCAGTATTTT
CASSFVGDPDTQYF
>few|TRBD2|TRBJ2-7|TRBV20-1
TGCAGTGCTAGTCAGGCTAGCGGTTACGAGCAGTACTTC
CSASQASGYEQYF
>many|-|TRBJ2-5|TRBV7-8
TGTGCCAGCAGCTTAACAACTTCTCCCGCCCAAGAGACCCAGTACTTC
CASSLTTSPAQETQYF
>many|-|TRBJ2-1|TRBV11-2
TGTGCCAGCAGCTTAGACAGGGTCATGGATGAGCAGTTCTTC
CASSLDRVMDEQFF
>many|-|TRBJ1-4|TRBV27
TGTGCCAGCAGTCCCGATGAAAAACTGTTTTTT
CASSPDEKLFF
>few|-|TRBJ2-7|TRBV5-1
TGCGCCAGCAGCTTGCGTCCAGATTCCTACGAGCAGTACTTC
CASSLRPDSYEQYF
>-|TRBD1|TRBJ2-1|TRBV6-1
TGTGCCAGCAGTGGCTCCACAGGGGATACCTACAATGAGCAGTTCTTC
CASSGSTGDTYNEQFF
>many|-|TRBJ2-1|TRBV11-3
TGTGCCAGCAGCTCGGACCGCGGTGAGCAGTTCTTC
CASSSDRGEQFF
>many|-|TRBJ2-7|TRBV11-2
TGTGCCAGCAGCTCCTTGGGGGGTGCGTTCTATTACGAGCAGTACTTC
CASSSLGGAFYYEQYF
>many|TRBD2|TRBJ2-7|TRBV2
TGTGCCAGCAGAGAAAGGAACAGCCTAGCGGGAGGACCGACCTACGAGCAGTACTTC
CASRERNSLAGGPTYEQYF
>many|TRBD2|TRBJ2-3|TRBV7-8
TGTGCCAGCAGCCCATGGCGGGAGGCCCGGATGGATACGCAGTATTTT
CASSPWREARMDTQYF
>-|-|TRBJ1-3|TRBV18
TGTGCCAGCGCCCGAAGTGAAAACTCTGGAAACACCATATGTTTT
CASARSENSGNTICF
>many|-|TRBJ2-1|TRBV11-3
TGTGCCAGCAGCTCTACGTTGGATGAGCAGTTCTTC
CASSSTLDEQFF
>many|-|TRBJ1-4|TRBV18
TGTGCCAGCTCACCAGCCATTCCCGGGAGGAAGAATGAAAAACTGTTTTTT
CASSPAIPGRKNEKLFF
>-|-|TRBJ1-1|TRBV6-2/TRBV6-3
TGTGCCAGCACCTCAGTGGACACTGAAGCTTTCTTT
CASTSVDTEAFF
>-|TRBD2|TRBJ2-2|TRBV19
TGTGCCAGTAGTATAGACTCCGGGAGGGCCTCCGGGGAGCTGTTTTTT
CASSIDSGRASGELFF
>-|-|TRBJ2-3|TRBV11-2
TGTGCCAGCAGCCCTGGATGGGGCGGCCCAGATACGCAGTATTTT
CASSPGWGGPDTQYF
>many|-|TRBJ2-1|TRBV27
TGTGCCAGCAGTTCATGGGGAGCTTACAATGAGCAGTTCTTC
CASSSWGAYNEQFF
>many|TRBD1|TRBJ1-1|TRBV18
TGTGCCAGCTCACCCGACAGACAGGGGTTGAACACTGAAGCTTTCTTT
CASSPDRQGLNTEAFF
>few|TRBD1|TRBJ2-2|TRBV5-1
TGCGCCAGCAGCTCACAGGGGGTTTACACCGGGGAGCTGTTTTTT
CASSSQGVYTGELFF
>many|TRBD1|TRBJ2-1|TRBV7-9
TGTGCCAGCAAAATGACAGGGGTCTACAATGAGCAGTTCTTC
CASKMTGVYNEQFF
>-|-|TRBJ1-5|TRBV20-1
TGCAGTGCTAGAGTCGGGGTCGAGCAGCCCCAGCATTTT
CSARVGVEQPQHF
>many|TRBD2|TRBJ2-7|TRBV27
TGTGCCAGCAGTACCGGAGGGGAGGGCCGATCCTACGAGCAGTACTTC
CASSTGGEGRSYEQYF
>-|-|TRBJ2-5|TRBV4-1
TGCGCCAGCAGCCCAGGGTTCACCCGTCGGCGCGAGACCCAGTACTTC
CASSPGFTRRRETQYF
>-|-|TRBJ2-7|TRBV19
TGTGCCAGTAGTACCCCTGGGATGGCCGAGCAGTACTTC
CASSTPGMAEQYF
>-|-|TRBJ1-1|TRBV11-2
TGTGCCAGCAGCCGTGGGAACACTGAAGCTCTCTTT
CASSRGNTEALF
>-|-|TRBJ1-3|TRBV7-3
TGTGCCAGCAACACAGACGGGTGGCCGTTCTCTGGAAACACCATATATTTT
CASNTDGWPFSGNTIYF
>many|TRBD2|TRBJ2-2|TRBV2
TGTGCCAGCAGTGTCGTACTAGCGCGGACGACCAAAACCGGGGAGCTGTTTTTT
CASSVVLARTTKTGELFF
>many|-|TRBJ2-7|TRBV12-3/TRBV12-4
TGTGCCAGCAGTTTATCACAGGCCTACACCTACGAGCAGTACTTC
CASSLSQAYTYEQYF
>-|TRBD2|TRBJ2-1|TRBV19
TGTGCCAGTAGGACTAGCGGGATTTCCTACAATGAGCAGTTCTTC
CASRTSGISYNEQFF